A selection of T cell receptor beta chains follows, all from one sample in a study of cytomegalovirus exposure and HLA in healthy donors. Sequencing was performed with immunoSEQ multiplex PCR; in TCRdb, only in-frame clones are kept and a portion is missing. Here the sample spans 150,000 to 250,000 clones, about 81% being singletons. Sequencing was carried out using PBMCs. The receptor set was obtained from a woman younger than 45 in good health and CMV-seronegative. Both conserved end residues are part of each CDR3.

TRBV19	TRBJ2-1	CASSTGQSYNEQFF
TRBV5-8	TRBJ1-5	CASSFLQGSQPQHF
TRBV7-9	TRBJ1-2	CASSFGSNYGYTF
TRBV5-1	TRBJ2-5	CASSLIGEIWETQYF
TRBV2	TRBJ1-1	CASSLGVQDTEAFF
TRBV28	TRBJ2-7	CASSLYSGHTYEQYF
TRBV5-1	TRBJ2-7	CASSPGSAYEQYF
TRBV28	TRBJ1-2	CASRRDRDGYTF
TRBV27	TRBJ2-3	CASSPASGGSTDTQYF
TRBV30	TRBJ1-6	CAWGSSYNSPLHF
TRBV4-1	TRBJ2-1	CASSPPRSNEQFF